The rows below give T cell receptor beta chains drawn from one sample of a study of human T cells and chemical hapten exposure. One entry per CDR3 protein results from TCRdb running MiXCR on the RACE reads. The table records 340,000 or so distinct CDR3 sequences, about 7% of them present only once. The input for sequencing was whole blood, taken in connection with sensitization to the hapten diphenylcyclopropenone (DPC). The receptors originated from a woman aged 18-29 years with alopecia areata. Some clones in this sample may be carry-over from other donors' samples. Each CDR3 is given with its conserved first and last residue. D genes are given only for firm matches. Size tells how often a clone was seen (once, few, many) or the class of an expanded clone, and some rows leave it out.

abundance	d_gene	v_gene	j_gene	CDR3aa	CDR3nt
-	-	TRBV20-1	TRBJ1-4	CSARAGRHYEKLFF	TGCAGTGCTAGAGCAGGCCGCCACTATGAAAAACTGTTTTTT
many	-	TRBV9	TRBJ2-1	CASSVEKGGLLINEQFF	TGTGCCAGCAGCGTAGAAAAGGGGGGCCTACTCATCAATGAGCAGTTCTTC
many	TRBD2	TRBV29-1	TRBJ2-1	CSGKQIAGGYNEQFF	TGCAGCGGGAAGCAGATAGCGGGGGGCTACAATGAGCAGTTCTTC
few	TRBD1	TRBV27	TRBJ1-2	CASSPGQGYNYGYTF	TGTGCCAGCAGTCCGGGACAGGGATACAACTATGGCTACACCTTC
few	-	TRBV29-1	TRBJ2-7	CSVEEATRGSYEQYF	TGCAGCGTTGAAGAGGCGACAAGGGGCTCCTACGAGCAGTACTTC
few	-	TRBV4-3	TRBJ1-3	CASSQEIERVDRNTIYF	TGCGCCAGCAGCCAAGAAATTGAGAGGGTTGATAGAAACACCATATATTTT
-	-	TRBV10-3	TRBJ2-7	CAIGNRTSYEQYF	TGTGCCATCGGGAACAGAACCTCCTACGAGCAGTACTTC
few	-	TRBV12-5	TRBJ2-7	CASGPGDGSYEQYF	TGTGCTAGTGGTCCCGGGGACGGGTCCTACGAGCAGTACTTC
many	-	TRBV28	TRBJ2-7	CASSLDEPFGPSYEQYF	TGTGCCAGCAGTCTTGACGAACCGTTCGGGCCGTCCTACGAGCAGTACTTC
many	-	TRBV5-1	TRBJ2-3	CASRTGESTDTQYF	TGCGCCAGCAGGACGGGGGAAAGCACAGATACGCAGTATTTT
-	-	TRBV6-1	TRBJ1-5	CASGRIDSNQPQHF	TGTGCCAGCGGCAGGATCGATAGCAATCAGCCCCAGCATTTT
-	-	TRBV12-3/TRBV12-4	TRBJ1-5	CASSLNSGRNQPQHF	TGTGCCAGCAGTTTAAACTCGGGGCGCAATCAGCCCCAGCATTTT
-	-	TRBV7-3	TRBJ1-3	CASSQGADTTIYF	TGTGCCAGCAGCCAAGGGGCGGATACCACCATATATTTT
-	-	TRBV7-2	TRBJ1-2	CASSLAVGGYYGYTF	TGTGCCAGCAGCTTAGCAGTCGGAGGGTACTATGGCTACACCTTC
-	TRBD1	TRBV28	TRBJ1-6	CASSSGTASYNSPLHF	TGTGCCAGCAGTTCCGGGACAGCTTCCTATAATTCACCCCTCCACTTT
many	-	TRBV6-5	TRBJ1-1	CASGWVDTEAFF	TGTGCGAGTGGTTGGGTGGACACTGAAGCTTTCTTT
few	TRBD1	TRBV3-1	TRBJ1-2	CASSQDLVGTVSGYTF	TGTGCCAGCAGCCAAGATTTAGTAGGGACAGTGAGCGGCTACACCTTC
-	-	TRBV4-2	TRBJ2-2	CASSQDLEGFYTGELFF	TGTGCCAGCAGCCAAGATCTTGAGGGCTTTTACACCGGGGAGCTGTTTTTT
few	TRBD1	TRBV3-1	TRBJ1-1	CASSQVDRGTEAFF	TGTGCCAGCAGCCAGGTGGACAGGGGAACTGAAGCTTTCTTT
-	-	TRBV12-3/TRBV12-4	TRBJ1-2	CASSPRRGGDGYTF	TGTGCCAGCAGTCCACGGAGGGGAGGGGATGGCTACACCTTC
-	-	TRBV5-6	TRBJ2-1	CASSLNSNEQFF	TGTGCCAGCAGCTTAAATAGTAATGAGCAGTTCTTC
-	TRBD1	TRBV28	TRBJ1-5	CASSLWRGQGGDQPQHF	TGTGCCAGCAGTTTGTGGAGAGGACAGGGGGGAGATCAGCCCCAGCATTTT
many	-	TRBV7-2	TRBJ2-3	CASSFRGGPWRTDTQYF	TGTGCCAGCAGTTTTAGGGGGGGGCCGTGGCGCACAGATACGCAGTATTTT
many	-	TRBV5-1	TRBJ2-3	CASSSNGGGSTDTQYF	TGCGCCAGCAGCTCGAATGGAGGGGGGAGCACAGATACGCAGTATTTT
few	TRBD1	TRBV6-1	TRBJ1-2	CASSRQGIGYGYTF	TGTGCCAGCAGTAGACAGGGTATCGGCTATGGCTACACCTTC
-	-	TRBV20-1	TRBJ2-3	CSAIDSRSTDTQYF	TGCAGTGCCATAGACAGTAGAAGCACAGATACGCAGTATTTT
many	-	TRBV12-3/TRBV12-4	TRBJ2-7	CASRRGLRF	TGTGCCAGCAGGCGGGGACTCAGGTTC
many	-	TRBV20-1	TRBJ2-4	CSAQEGKNIQYF	TGCAGTGCTCAGGAAGGCAAAAACATTCAGTACTTC